Shown below are 4 T cell receptor beta chains from a single sample sequenced in a study of PD-1 blockade in mismatch repair-deficient tumors. TCRdb's table, derived via immunoSEQ multiplex PCR, lists solely in-frame clones and lacks some. Counted here are tens of thousands of clones, around 85% occurring once; the ten biggest clones make up roughly 2.7%. The material sequenced was peripheral blood, taken 12 weeks after starting pembrolizumab. These receptors were obtained from an adult with mismatch repair-deficient cancer.

The J gene is TRBJ1-1, the V gene TRBV11-3; the D gene is possibly TRBD1 (6 bases). With 1 base removed from V and 1 base from J, the gap between germline ends came to 7 bases. Germline-derived CDR1 and CDR2 are SGHNT and YENEEA. CDR3 length: 14 residues. The CDR3 sequence is CASSLGRGNTEAFF. In DNA, the CDR3 is TGTGCCAGCAGCTTAGGCAGGGGGAACACTGAAGCTTTCTTT.

This chain uses TRBV5-1 with TRBJ1-1; 9 positions match TRBD1. V trimming: 5 bases; J trimming: 1 base; junction bases outside the gene matches: 9. The CDR3 is 16 residues long. Germline CDR1 reads SGHRS; CDR2 reads YFSETQ. This CDR3 reads CASRVPGQGSNTEAFF. Written as DNA, the CDR3 is TGCGCCAGCAGGGTCCCGGGACAGGGATCGAACACTGAAGCTTTCTTT.

J is TRBJ2-2 and V is TRBV6-5, with 7 bases identical to TRBD2. Germline values: CDR1 MNHEY, CDR2 SVGAGI. The CDR3 has 16 amino acids. After removal of 4 bases from V and 5 bases from J, the junction contained 10 bases not matched to a gene. The CDR3 DNA reads as TGTGCCAGCAGTTCATTCGCGGGAGCCGGTACCGGGGAGCTGTTTTTT. Its protein product is CASSSFAGAGTGELFF.

This clone was seen ten or more times. The sample holds other DNA sequences that translate to the same CDR3. This chain joins TRBV30 and TRBJ1-1, with D perhaps TRBD1 (6 bases). The CDR3 covers 13 residues. The V end lost 0 bases, the J end lost 4 bases, and 9 bases lay between the germline ends. Germline CDR1 and CDR2: GTSNPN and SVGIG (reference sequence). The CDR3, as DNA: TGTGCCTGGAGTGTACGAGGGGGCACTGAAGCTTTCTTT. Translation gives CAWSVRGGTEAFF.